This T cell receptor (beta chain) is drawn from a study of CD8 T cells in ankylosing spondylitis. Making the TCR beta libraries involved quantitative 5'-RACE with molecular barcodes. MiXCR was run by TCRdb on the 5' RACE reads, yielding one entry per CDR3 protein. In the table there are roughly 25,000 distinct CDR3 sequences, around 16% of which are singletons. This CDR3 spans 15 amino acids. Germline V gene data show CDR1 as SGHRS and CDR2 as YFSETQ. Trimming cost V 4 bases and J 4 bases, with 14 bases left between them. Points on this clonotype: Antigen unknown.

The study, taken as a whole, reports: Typical of ankylosing spondylitis blood, it appeared, was a TCR beta motif of seven to nine highly homologous variants. Disease-associated clones were reportedly significantly overrepresented in matched ankylosing spondylitis synovial fluid. Earlier reports found some motif variants in synovial fluid and blood in reactive arthritis.

Input material: blood. This TCR was sampled from a male donor with ankylosing spondylitis or in good health (not recorded which). The genes are TRBV5-1 and TRBJ1-4; the D gene is possibly TRBD1 (5 bases). CDR3 nucleotide sequence: TGCGCCAGCAGCCCCGAGGGGACCATTAATGAAAAACTGTTTTTT. This encodes CASSPEGTINEKLFF.